These 29 T cell receptor beta chains originate from one sample sequenced in a study of T cell responses to AZD1222 COVID-19 vaccine. This table comes from immunoSEQ multiplex PCR, and its TCRdb copy is limited to in-frame clones, with some not included. Of fewer than 150,000 clones listed, approximately 90% are singletons. The sample consisted of peripheral blood, taken on day 0 of AZD1222 vaccination. These receptors were collected from an adult in good health.

The V gene is TRBV5-5, the J gene TRBJ2-3; the match to TRBD2 covers 12 bases. The germline V gene has CDR1 SGHKS and CDR2 YYEKEE (reference sequence). V gave up 4 bases and J gave up 5 bases; unmatched junction bases: 8. The CDR3 covers 16 residues. CDR3 nucleotide sequence: TGTGCCAGCAGCATAGGGACTAGCGGGCCTGTAGATACGCAGTATTTT. Amino acids: CASSIGTSGPVDTQYF.

The chain carries TRBV24-1 and TRBJ2-2; tentative D call: TRBD2 (6 bases). CDR3 length equals 14 residues. The ends were cut back, 4 bases at V and 5 bases at J, with 10 bases in the middle. In germline, CDR1 is KGHDR, CDR2 SFDVKD. The CDR3 sequence is CATSDGGRTGELFF. CDR3 DNA: TGTGCCACCAGTGACGGAGGGAGGACCGGGGAGCTGTTTTTT.

This chain joins TRBV6-5 and TRBJ1-6, with TRBD1 identical over 9 bases. Losses at the gene ends were 5 bases for V and 10 bases for J; bases not matched to a gene: 6. In germline, CDR1 is MNHEY, CDR2 SVGAGI. CDR3 length: 14 amino acids. In nucleotides, the CDR3 is TGTGCCAGCAGTCACGGACAGGGGAACTCACCCCTCCACTTT. It specifies CASSHGQGNSPLHF.

The rearrangement joins TRBV12-3 or TRBV12-4 to TRBJ1-1; perhaps TRBD1 as D (5 bases). The CDR3 totals 13 residues. Trimming removed 6 bases at V and 2 bases at J, with 10 bases between. CDR3 amino acids: CASRLGVNTEAFF. In DNA, the CDR3 is TGTGCCAGCAGACTGGGGGTAAACACTGAAGCTTTCTTT.

The chain uses TRBV6-6 and TRBJ1-6; 8 bases match TRBD1. Losses at the gene ends were 5 bases for V and 0 bases for J; bases not matched to a gene: 18. The CDR3 sequence is 21 residues long. CDR1 is MNHNY and CDR2 is SVGAGI in the germline V gene (reference sequence). The CDR3 DNA sequence: TGTGCCAGCAGTCCTGTGGGGGGACAGGACCTTCGGAGCTCCTATAATTCACCCCTCCACTTT. Translation gives CASSPVGGQDLRSSYNSPLHF.

The chain is built from TRBV10-1 and TRBJ2-5; perhaps TRBD1 as D (5 bases). The CDR3 spans 13 residues. CDR1 and CDR2 (germline): WNHNN, SYGVQD (reference sequence). Trimming took off 2 bases at V and 2 bases at J, with 6 bases between the two ends. The CDR3 DNA reads TGCGCCAGCAGTGAGGACAGTCAAGAGACCCAGTACTTC. Amino acid sequence: CASSEDSQETQYF.

The chain uses TRBV2 and TRBJ1-6; perhaps TRBD1 as D (6 bases). V lost 4 bases, J lost 6 bases, and 10 bases lay in between. Looked up from germline, CDR1 is SNHLY and CDR2 is FYNNEI. The CDR3 consists of 14 residues. DNA for the CDR3: TGTGCCAGCAGTGCGACAGGCTCTAATTCACCCCTCCACTTT. This sequence encodes CASSATGSNSPLHF.

J is TRBJ1-2 and V is TRBV12-3 or TRBV12-4; D is perhaps TRBD1 (5 bases). V lost 6 bases, J lost 0 bases, and 8 bases lay in between. This CDR3 is built from 13 residues. The CDR3 region is CASRGGTNYGYTF. The CDR3 DNA follows: TGTGCCAGCAGGGGGGGGACTAACTATGGCTACACCTTC.

V and J are TRBV19 and TRBJ2-3, with D possibly TRBD2 on 5 matching bases. The CDR3 totals 14 residues. Germline loops: CDR1 LNHDA, CDR2 SQIVND (reference sequence). V dropped 7 bases and J dropped 6 bases, with 17 bases sitting between them. The CDR3 sequence is CASTHPGSVDTQYF. As DNA, the CDR3 is TGTGCCAGTACCCATCCGGGGTCCGTGGATACGCAGTATTTT. Drawing the rest from reference TRBV19 and TRBJ2-3, the complete variable domain is DGGITQSPKYLFRKEGQNVTLSCEQNLNHDAMYWYRQDPGQGLRLIYYSQIVNDFQKGDIAEGYSVSREKKESFPLTVTSAQKNPTAFYLCASTHPGSVDTQYFGPGTRLTVL.

This clone has more than one count but fewer than ten. The DNA for the CDR3 is TGTGCCAGCAGCTCGACAGGGGTGGCCTATGGCTACACCTTC. Translating gives CASSSTGVAYGYTF. The chain joins TRBV11-2 to TRBJ1-2; 8 bases align to TRBD1. The ends lost 4 bases at V and 4 bases at J; junction bases unmatched: 5. The germline V gene has CDR1 SGHAT and CDR2 FQNNGV. CDR3 size: 14 residues.

The chain is built from TRBV12-3 or TRBV12-4 and TRBJ1-1; D gene ambiguous. This CDR3 has 10 residues. V lost 8 bases, J lost 2 bases, and 3 bases lay in between. The CDR3 DNA reads TGTGCCAGCTTAAACACTGAAGCTTTCTTT. Translating it yields CASLNTEAFF.

This chain links TRBV10-1 with TRBJ1-6, with no clear D. The CDR3 consists of 12 residues. V shed 3 bases and J shed 12 bases, with 9 bases lying between them. Germline values: CDR1 WNHNN, CDR2 SYGVQD (reference sequence). The CDR3 loop is CASSEGRVPLHF. In DNA, the CDR3 is TGCGCCAGCAGTGAAGGCCGGGTACCCCTCCACTTT.

This clone was recorded once. Other DNA sequences from this sample encode an identical CDR3 as well. J is TRBJ2-5 and V is TRBV5-1; D ambiguous. V lost 1 base and J 5 bases, leaving 3 bases between the germline ends. This CDR3 is built from 11 residues. Germline V CDR1 and CDR2: SGHRS, YFSETQ. CDR3 loop: CASSLQETQYF. The CDR3 region has the DNA TGCGCCAGCAGCTTGCAGGAGACCCAGTACTTC.

The chain carries TRBV14 and TRBJ2-5; D uncertain. Germline CDR1 and CDR2: SGHDN and FVKESK. The CDR3 covers 14 residues. V lost 2 bases, J lost 4 bases, and 11 bases lay in between. The CDR3 DNA is TGTGCCAGCAGCCAAAGGATCGCACTAGAGACCCAGTACTTC. It specifies CASSQRIALETQYF.

This chain uses TRBV7-9 with TRBJ1-4; D not resolved. In germline, CDR1 is SEHNR, CDR2 FQNEAQ (reference sequence). Trimming left V 5 bases short and J 4 bases short, with 17 bases between. This CDR3 has 16 residues. DNA of the CDR3: TGTGCCAGCAGCCACTTCCGGGAGGCGCTTAATGAAAAACTGTTTTTT. This encodes CASSHFREALNEKLFF.

The CDR3 region is CASSPFDRDYGYTF. CDR3 sequence (DNA): TGTGCCAGCAGCCCGTTCGACAGGGATTATGGCTACACCTTC. The V gene is TRBV7-8, the J gene TRBJ1-2; 7 bases line up with TRBD1. The CDR3 length is 14 residues. Losses at the gene ends were 5 bases for V and 5 bases for J; bases not matched to a gene: 8. Germline-derived CDR1 and CDR2 are SGHVS and FQNEAQ.

This chain links TRBV9 with TRBJ1-6; D unclear. The CDR3 consists of 13 residues. Germline V gene sequence: CDR1 SGDLS, CDR2 YYNGEE. V lost 4 bases and J lost 9, with 11 bases in between. The CDR3: CASSPSFVSPLHF. The CDR3 nucleotides are TGTGCCAGCAGCCCCTCCTTCGTTTCACCCCTCCACTTT. Full variable domain (rest looked up from reference TRBV9 and TRBJ1-6): DSGVTQTPKHLITATGQRVTLRCSPRSGDLSVYWYQQSLDQGLQFLIQYYNGEERAKGNILERFSAQQFPDLHSELNLSSLELGDSALYFCASSPSFVSPLHFGNGTRLTVT.

This chain links TRBV5-6 with TRBJ1-3, with unresolved D. Deletions cut 0 bases from V and 0 bases from J, with 4 bases between. Per the germline V gene, CDR1 is SGHDT and CDR2 is YYEEEE. CDR3 length: 14 amino acids. The CDR3 DNA sequence: TGTGCCAGCAGCTTGGCAGGCTCTGGAAACACCATATATTTT. This translates into CASSLAGSGNTIYF.

This clone showed up just once. This sequence joins TRBV23-1 and TRBJ2-6, with 11 bases identical to TRBD1. TRBV23-1 is an open reading frame whose function is uncertain. This CDR3 is built from 18 residues. With 0 bases clipped from V and 3 bases from J, the junction kept 4 bases outside the gene matches. CDR3 protein: CASSQSGDRGSGANVLTF. CDR3 DNA: TGCGCCAGCAGTCAATCGGGGGACAGGGGGAGTGGGGCCAACGTCCTGACTTTC.

The genes are TRBV6-5 and TRBJ2-3; 7 bases line up with TRBD1. Germline V gene lookup returns CDR1 MNHEY and CDR2 SVGAGI. The CDR3 spans 14 residues. Losses at the gene ends were 4 bases for V and 2 bases for J; bases not matched to a gene: 3. Here the CDR3 reads CASSLQGNTDTQYF. CDR3 nucleotides: TGTGCCAGCAGTTTACAGGGGAACACAGATACGCAGTATTTT.

This rearrangement joins TRBV4-2 to TRBJ1-1; D remains unclear. The CDR3 runs 14 residues. V gave up 1 base and J gave up 1 base, with 7 bases separating them. Germline V CDR1 and CDR2: LGHNA, YNFKEQ. The CDR3 DNA reads TGTGCCAGCAGCCAAGGGCAGCCGAACACTGAAGCTTTCTTT. Its translation is CASSQGQPNTEAFF.

The gene calls are TRBV18 and TRBJ1-1, with TRBD1 matching over 7 bases. There are 13 residues in the CDR3. The ends lost 2 bases at V and 10 bases at J; junction bases unmatched: 7. Germline V gene data show CDR1 as KGHSH and CDR2 as LQKENI. The CDR3 DNA reads as TGTGCCAGCTCACCAGACAGGGCCCTAGGAGCTTTCTTT. Encoded protein: CASSPDRALGAFF.

The gene calls are TRBV6-5 and TRBJ1-6; the match to TRBD1 covers 10 bases. V lost 6 bases, J lost 8 bases, and 7 bases stayed unmatched. The CDR3 spans 15 residues. The germline V gene encodes CDR1 MNHEY and CDR2 SVGAGI. CDR3 DNA sequence: TGTGCCAGCAGACTCACCGGGACAGGGGATTCACCCCTCCACTTT. It codes for CASRLTGTGDSPLHF.

As to this clone: The same CDR3 is also encoded by other DNA sequences in this sample. The chain joins TRBV9 to TRBJ2-2; D gene unclear. Germline V gene lookup returns CDR1 SGDLS and CDR2 YYNGEE. V shed 1 base and J shed 6 bases, with 1 base lying between them. The CDR3 length is 11 residues. The CDR3 region is CASSVSGELFF. The CDR3 coding sequence is TGTGCCAGCAGCGTATCCGGGGAGCTGTTTTTT.

V usage is TRBV11-2 and J usage is TRBJ1-1, with 7 bases aligning to TRBD1. Germline assignment: CDR1 SGHAT and CDR2 FQNNGV. The CDR3 covers 15 residues. Trimming at V came to 2 bases and at J to 1 base, leaving 4 bases not matched to a gene. The CDR3 bases are TGTGCCAGCAGCTTAACAGGGGTGGGGAACACTGAAGCTTTCTTT. It translates to CASSLTGVGNTEAFF.

This chain connects TRBV6-8 to TRBJ1-1; no definite D call. V lost 6 bases, J lost 3 bases, and 11 bases lay in between. The CDR3 sequence is 13 residues long. The germline CDR1 and CDR2 sequences are MNHGY and SAAAGT. CDR3 nucleotides: TGTGCCAGCAGACTTATGGTGGACACTGAAGCTTTCTTT. This sequence encodes CASRLMVDTEAFF.

The chain carries TRBV10-3 and TRBJ1-4; tentative D call: TRBD1 (6 bases). The germline V gene encodes CDR1 ENHRY and CDR2 SYGVKD. V gave up 0 bases and J gave up 3 bases, with 8 bases separating them. This CDR3 spans 15 amino acids. CDR3 in amino acids: CAISESRGANEKLFF. CDR3 in DNA: TGTGCCATCAGTGAGTCAAGGGGGGCTAATGAAAAACTGTTTTTT.

This chain connects TRBV7-8 to TRBJ2-1; D not resolved. V lost 2 bases and J lost 8, with 19 bases in between. The germline V gene has CDR1 SGHVS and CDR2 FQNEAQ. This CDR3 spans 16 amino acids. CDR3 nucleotides: TGTGCCAGCAGCTTATTGAATGCAGCCTCTTACGATGAGCAGTTCTTC. Protein: CASSLLNAASYDEQFF. Drawing the rest from reference TRBV7-8 and TRBJ2-1, the complete variable domain is GAGVSQSPRYKVAKRGQDVALRCDPISGHVSLFWYQQALGQGPEFLTYFQNEAQLDKSGLPSDRFFAERPEGSVSTLKIQRTQQEDSAVYLCASSLLNAASYDEQFFGPGTRLTVL.

This clone appeared once. The chain couples TRBV7-2 to TRBJ2-3; D uncertain. The CDR3 sequence is 13 residues long. CDR1 is SGHTA and CDR2 is FQGNSA in the germline V gene. Trimming took 1 base from V and 4 from J, leaving 6 bases between them. The CDR3 nucleotides are TGTGCCAGCAGCTTAGACGGCTCAGATACGCAGTATTTT. Translation: CASSLDGSDTQYF. The full variable domain, in which reference TRBV7-2 and TRBJ2-3 provide the parts outside the CDR3, is GAGVSQSPSNKVTEKGKDVELRCDPISGHTALYWYRQSLGQGLEFLIYFQGNSAPDKSGLPSDRFSAERTGGSVSTLTIQRTQQEDSAVYLCASSLDGSDTQYFGPGTRLTVL.